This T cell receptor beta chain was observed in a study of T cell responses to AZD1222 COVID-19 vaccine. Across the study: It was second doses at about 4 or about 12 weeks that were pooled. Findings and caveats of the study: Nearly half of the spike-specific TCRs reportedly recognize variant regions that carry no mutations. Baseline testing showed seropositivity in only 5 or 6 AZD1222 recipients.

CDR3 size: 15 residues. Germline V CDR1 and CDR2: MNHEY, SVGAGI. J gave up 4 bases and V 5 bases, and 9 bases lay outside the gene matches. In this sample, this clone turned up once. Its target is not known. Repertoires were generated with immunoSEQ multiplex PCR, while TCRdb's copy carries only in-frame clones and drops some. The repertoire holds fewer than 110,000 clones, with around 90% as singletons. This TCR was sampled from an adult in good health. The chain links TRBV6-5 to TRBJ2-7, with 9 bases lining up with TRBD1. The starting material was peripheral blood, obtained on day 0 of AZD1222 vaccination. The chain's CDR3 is CASSNTQGASYEQYF. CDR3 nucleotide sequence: TGTGCCAGCAGTAACACACAGGGGGCGTCTTACGAGCAGTACTTC.